This T cell receptor (beta chain) was identified in a study of spatial heterogeneity in lung cancer. This clonotype was detected only a few times. As yet, its antigen is unknown. TCRdb reprocessed the 5' RACE reads with MiXCR, giving one entry per CDR3 protein. The sample shows fewer than 45,000 distinct CDR3 sequences, approximately 7% of them seen only once. Findings and limits, study-wide: Whereas they appeared in blood less at follow-up, ubiquitous expanded tumor TCRs appeared there more at resection.

Trimming took off 1 base at V and 3 bases at J, with 7 bases between the two ends. This CDR3 contains 13 residues. Germline CDR1 DFQATT, CDR2 SNEGSKA (reference sequence). Indicated time point: sample taken at primary tumor resection. Unsorted samples of tumor, nontumor lung or frozen PBMC had their whole RNA sequenced. Untreated early-stage non-small cell lung cancer patients, roughly 72 in total, were the donors. This chain joins TRBV20-1 and TRBJ2-4; possible D gene TRBD2, 6 bases. The receptor's source is a female donor with early-stage non-small cell lung cancer. The starting material was PBMCs, obtained at surgery. The CDR3 nucleotides read TGCAGTGCTAGAGTGGGGGGCAAAAACATTCAGTACTTC. Translated, it gives CSARVGGKNIQYF.